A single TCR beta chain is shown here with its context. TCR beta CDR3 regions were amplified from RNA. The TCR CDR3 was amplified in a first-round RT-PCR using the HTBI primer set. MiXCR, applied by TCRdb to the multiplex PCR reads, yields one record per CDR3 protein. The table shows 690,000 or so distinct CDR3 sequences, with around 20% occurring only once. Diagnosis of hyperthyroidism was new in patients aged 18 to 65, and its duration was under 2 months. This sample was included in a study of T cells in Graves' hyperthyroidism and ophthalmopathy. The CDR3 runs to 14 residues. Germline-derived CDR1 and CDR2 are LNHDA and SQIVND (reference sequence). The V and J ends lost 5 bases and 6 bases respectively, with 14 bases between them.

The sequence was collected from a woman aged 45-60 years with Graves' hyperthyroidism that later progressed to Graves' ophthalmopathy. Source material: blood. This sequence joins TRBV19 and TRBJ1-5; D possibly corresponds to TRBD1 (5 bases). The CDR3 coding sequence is TGTGCCAGTAGTGGTAAGGGGATTTCTCAGCCCCAGCATTTT. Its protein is CASSGKGISQPQHF.